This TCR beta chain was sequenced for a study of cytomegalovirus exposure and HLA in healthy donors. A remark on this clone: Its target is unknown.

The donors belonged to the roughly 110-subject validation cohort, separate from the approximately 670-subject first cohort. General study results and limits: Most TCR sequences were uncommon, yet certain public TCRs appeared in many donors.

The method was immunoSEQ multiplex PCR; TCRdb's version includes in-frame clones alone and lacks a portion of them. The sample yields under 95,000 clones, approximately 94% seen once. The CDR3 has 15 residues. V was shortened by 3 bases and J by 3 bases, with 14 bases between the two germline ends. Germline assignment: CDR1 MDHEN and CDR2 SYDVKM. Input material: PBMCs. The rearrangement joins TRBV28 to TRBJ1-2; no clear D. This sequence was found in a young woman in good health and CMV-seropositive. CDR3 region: CASSLGPPSDYGYTF. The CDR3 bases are TGTGCCAGCAGTTTGGGCCCCCCGTCGGACTATGGCTACACCTTC.